This TCR beta chain derives from a study of regulatory T cells in long-lasting Graves disease. This clonotype has a count of ten or more. Antigen: not known. In germline, CDR1 is GTSNPN, CDR2 SVGIG (reference sequence). The CDR3 contains 14 residues. The V gene lost 3 bases and the J gene lost 8 bases, with 19 bases spanning the gap. Time point specified: newly diagnosed GD, antithyroid drugs for less than 3 months. RNA from PBMCs was the source of the TCR library. EDTA tubes received about 10 milliliters of collected peripheral blood. Study conclusions and caveats: Newly diagnosed patients had higher TCR diversity than persistent Graves' patients did.

According to the study, TCR beta libraries were built with iRepertoire HTBI primers and CDR3-region Arm-PCR. From the multiplex PCR reads, TCRdb called clonotypes with MiXCR, one entry per CDR3 protein. The sample consists of about 430,000 distinct CDR3 sequences, 15% of them appearing once. These sequences were also reported in another study, on T cells in Graves' hyperthyroidism and ophthalmopathy. That paper states: Any patient presenting with uncontrolled infection, other autoimmune disease, pregnancy or lactation was left out.

The sequence came from a woman between 35 and 50 years old with Graves disease. This rearrangement joins TRBV30 to TRBJ1-2; D is unresolved. The material sequenced was peripheral blood mononuclear cells (PBMCs), taken at new diagnosis, from a patient treated with antithyroid drugs. The CDR3 loop is CAWRTSRNSGGYTF. For the CDR3, the DNA is TGTGCCTGGAGGACCTCACGGAATTCGGGAGGCTACACCTTC.